These T cell receptor beta chains were read from a single sample in a study of control samples from healthy donors and cancer patients. Profiled with immunoSEQ multiplex PCR; TCRdb holds only in-frame clones, not every one. The sample holds about 110,000 clones, about 80% seen once. The sample comprised blood. Receptors were obtained from a man between 18 and 35 years old in good health. Both conserved end residues are part of each CDR3. Each record gives: V gene, CDR3 protein.

TRBV30	CAWSVAGVTYNSPLHF
TRBV9	CASSADTDTQYF
TRBV2	CASSSLRTGSGNTIYF
TRBV7-9	CASRQGTQPQHF
TRBV10-3	CAISESRAGGGTNEKLFF
TRBV10-2	CASSESGGQGWVQPQHF
TRBV27	CASSLGVSVKNSPLHF
TRBV6-1	CASSDPYEKLFF
TRBV12-3/TRBV12-4	CASSPGPEAFF
TRBV6-1	CASSEALLGDWNQPQHF
TRBV6-2/TRBV6-3	CASSYGDRGPQHF
TRBV25-1	CASSWANTGELFF
TRBV25-1	CASSELGPVNYGYTF
TRBV4-2	CASSQEIGSNSPLHF
TRBV21-1	CASSPREEYMNTEAFF
TRBV5-5	CASSVGQVAGELFF
TRBV6-6	CASSQGQLMNTEAFF
TRBV11-2	CASSLNPPALRAFF
TRBV11-2	CASSLGRDYYGYTF
TRBV15	CATSRGLVGSNEQFF
TRBV2	CASKGQGAYTGELFF
TRBV7-2	CASSSGAAFSNQPQHF
TRBV28	CASSSGGSSYEQYF
TRBV27	CASSLGAGPKTQYF
TRBV6-2/TRBV6-3	CASSYSSGAGEKLFF
TRBV5-5	CASSRDTDTQYF
TRBV5-4	CASSSLLSGNTIYF
TRBV4-1	CASSLAGSSYNEQFF
TRBV5-1	CASSWTGGAGQPQHF
TRBV5-1	CASSGGTGGMRTPGELFF